This T cell receptor (beta chain) appears in the sequencing data of a study of blood T cell repertoires in COVID-19. Study-level background: Sites in the United States, Italy and Spain provided acute and convalescent COVID-19 samples. PBMCs, B-cell-depleted T cells, or T cells were the source of the cDNA or gDNA that made up the material.

Participant ages covered 18 to 89 years across about two dozen US areas. Assignments of participants to cohorts depended upon their own reported clinical history. V gave up 5 bases and J gave up 4 bases; unmatched junction bases: 15. Per the germline V gene, CDR1 is LNHDA and CDR2 is SQIVND (reference sequence). The length of the CDR3 is 17 residues. The method was immunoSEQ multiplex PCR; TCRdb's version includes in-frame clones alone and lacks a portion of them. The profile covers about 290,000 clones, with roughly 90% appearing a single time and less than 2% taken by the ten largest. This TCR was sampled from a woman aged 40 to 49 who had recovered from COVID-19. The chain has TRBV19 and TRBJ1-2; 8 positions match TRBD1. The sequencing input was PBMCs or T cells enriched from blood (not recorded which). CDR3 in DNA: TGTGCCAGTAGTCCAGTCAGGGGGCTCATGTTATCCTATGGCTACACCTTC. The encoded protein is CASSPVRGLMLSYGYTF.